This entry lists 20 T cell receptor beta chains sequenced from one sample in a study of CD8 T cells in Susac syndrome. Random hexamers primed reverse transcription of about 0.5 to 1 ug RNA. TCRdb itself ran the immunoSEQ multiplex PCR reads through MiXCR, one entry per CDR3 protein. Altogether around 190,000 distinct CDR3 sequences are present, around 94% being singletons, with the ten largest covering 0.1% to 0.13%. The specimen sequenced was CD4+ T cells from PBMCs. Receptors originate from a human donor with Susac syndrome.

DNA of the CDR3: TGCAGTGCTAGAGGCCAGCGGGGGGGGGCCACAGATACGCAGTATTTT. This encodes CSARGQRGGATDTQYF. The rearrangement uses TRBV20-1 and TRBJ2-3, with TRBD2 matching 10 bases. Germline V lookup: CDR1 DFQATT, CDR2 SNEGSKA (reference sequence). This CDR3 comprises 16 residues. V shed 1 base and J 2 bases; nucleotides not matched to a gene: 6.

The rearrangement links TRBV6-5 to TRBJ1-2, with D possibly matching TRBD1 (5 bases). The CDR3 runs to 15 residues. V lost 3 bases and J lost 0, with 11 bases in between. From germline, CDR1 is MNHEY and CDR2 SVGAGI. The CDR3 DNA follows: TGTGCCAGCAGTTATGCGGGAGGGGCTAACTATGGCTACACCTTC. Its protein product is CASSYAGGANYGYTF.

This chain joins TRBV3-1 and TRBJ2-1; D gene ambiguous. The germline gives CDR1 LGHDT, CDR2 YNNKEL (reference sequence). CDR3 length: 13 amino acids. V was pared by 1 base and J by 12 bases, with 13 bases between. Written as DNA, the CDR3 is TGTGCCAGCAGCCAAGGGCCGGACGTGGGGCAGTTCTTC. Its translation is CASSQGPDVGQFF.

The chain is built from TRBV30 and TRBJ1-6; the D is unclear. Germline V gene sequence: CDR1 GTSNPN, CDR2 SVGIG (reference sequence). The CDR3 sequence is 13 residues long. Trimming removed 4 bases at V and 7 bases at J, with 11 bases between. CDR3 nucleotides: TGTGCCTGGACAGACGGTGGAAATTCACCCCTCCACTTT. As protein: CAWTDGGNSPLHF.

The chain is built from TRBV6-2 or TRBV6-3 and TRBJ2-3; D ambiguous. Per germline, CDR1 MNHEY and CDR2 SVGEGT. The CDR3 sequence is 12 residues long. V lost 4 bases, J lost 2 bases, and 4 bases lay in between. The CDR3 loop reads CASSSFTDTQYF. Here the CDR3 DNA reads TGTGCCAGCAGTTCCTTCACAGATACGCAGTATTTT.

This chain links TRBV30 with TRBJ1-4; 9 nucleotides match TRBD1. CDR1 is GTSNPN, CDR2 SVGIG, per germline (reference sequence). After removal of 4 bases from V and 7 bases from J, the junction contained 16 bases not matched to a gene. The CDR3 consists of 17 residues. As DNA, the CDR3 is TGTGCCTGGACCAAAACAGGGGGCGATAATCGTGGTGAAAAACTGTTTTTT. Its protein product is CAWTKTGGDNRGEKLFF.

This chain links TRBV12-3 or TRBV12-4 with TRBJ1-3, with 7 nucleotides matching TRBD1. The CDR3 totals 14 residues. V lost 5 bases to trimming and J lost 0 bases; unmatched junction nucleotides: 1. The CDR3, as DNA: TGTGCCAGCAGTAGGGACAGCTCTGGAAACACCATATATTTT. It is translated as CASSRDSSGNTIYF.

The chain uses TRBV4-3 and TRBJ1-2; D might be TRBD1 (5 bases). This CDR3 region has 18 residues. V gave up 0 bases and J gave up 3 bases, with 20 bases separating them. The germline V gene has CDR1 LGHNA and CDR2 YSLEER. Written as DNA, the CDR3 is TGCGCCAGCAGCCAAGACGAGGCTGGGACCCAAAGGCACTATGGCTACACCTTC. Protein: CASSQDEAGTQRHYGYTF.

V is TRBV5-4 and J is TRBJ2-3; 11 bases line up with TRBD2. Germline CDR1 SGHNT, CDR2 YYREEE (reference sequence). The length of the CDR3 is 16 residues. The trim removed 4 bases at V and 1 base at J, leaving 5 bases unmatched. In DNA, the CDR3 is TGTGCCAGCAGCGCCGGGACTAGCGGCCGCACAGATACGCAGTATTTT. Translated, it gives CASSAGTSGRTDTQYF. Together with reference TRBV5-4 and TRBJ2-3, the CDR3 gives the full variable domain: ETGVTQSPTHLIKTRGQQVTLRCSSQSGHNTVSWYQQALGQGPQFIFQYYREEENGRGNFPPRFSGLQFPNYSSELNVNALELDDSALYLCASSAGTSGRTDTQYFGPGTRLTVL.

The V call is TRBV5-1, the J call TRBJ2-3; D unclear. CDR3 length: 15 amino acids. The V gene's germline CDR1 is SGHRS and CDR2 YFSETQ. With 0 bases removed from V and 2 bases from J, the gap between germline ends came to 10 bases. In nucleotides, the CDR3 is TGCGCCAGCAGCTTGGACACCCCTTACACAGATACGCAGTATTTT. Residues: CASSLDTPYTDTQYF.

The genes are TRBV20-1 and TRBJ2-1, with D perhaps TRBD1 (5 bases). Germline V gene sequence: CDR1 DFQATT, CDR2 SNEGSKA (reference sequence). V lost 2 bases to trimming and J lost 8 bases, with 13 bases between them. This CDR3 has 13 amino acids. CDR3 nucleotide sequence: TGCAGTGCTAGAAGTACAGGAAACGATGAGCAGTTCTTC. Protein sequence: CSARSTGNDEQFF.

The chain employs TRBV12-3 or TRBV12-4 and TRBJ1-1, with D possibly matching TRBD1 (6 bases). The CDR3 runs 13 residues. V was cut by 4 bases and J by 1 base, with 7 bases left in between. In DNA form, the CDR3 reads TGTGCCAGCAGTTCCAGGGGGAACACTGAAGCTTTCTTT. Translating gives CASSSRGNTEAFF.

The CDR3 DNA follows: TGCAGTGTTGAGGGACTAGCGTTTTCGGATGAGCAGTTCTTC. It translates to CSVEGLAFSDEQFF. The chain links TRBV20-1 to TRBJ2-1; 10 nucleotides align to TRBD2. The V gene's germline CDR1 is DFQATT and CDR2 SNEGSKA (reference sequence). Germline trimming cut 7 bases from V and 8 bases from J; bases unmatched to any gene: 11. The CDR3 loop spans 14 amino acids.

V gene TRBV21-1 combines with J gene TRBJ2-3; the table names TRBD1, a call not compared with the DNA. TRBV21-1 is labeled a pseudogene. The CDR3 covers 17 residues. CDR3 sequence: CASSGACRGQVTDTQYF. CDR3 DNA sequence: TGTGCCAGCAGCGGGGCATGCAGGGGGCAGGTTACAGATACGCAGTATTTT.

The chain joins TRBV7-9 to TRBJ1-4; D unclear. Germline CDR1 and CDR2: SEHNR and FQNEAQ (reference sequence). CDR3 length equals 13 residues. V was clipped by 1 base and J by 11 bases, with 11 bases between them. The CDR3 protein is CASSLGGTPKLFF. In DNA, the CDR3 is TGTGCCAGCAGCTTAGGTGGAACCCCGAAACTGTTTTTT.

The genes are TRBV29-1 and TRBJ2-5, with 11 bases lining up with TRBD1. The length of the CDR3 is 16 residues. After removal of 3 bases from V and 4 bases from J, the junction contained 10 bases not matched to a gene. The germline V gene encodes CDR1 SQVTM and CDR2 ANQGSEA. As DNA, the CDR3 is TGCAGCGTTGAGTTCCCGGACAGGGGGCGCGGAGAGACCCAGTACTTC. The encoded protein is CSVEFPDRGRGETQYF.

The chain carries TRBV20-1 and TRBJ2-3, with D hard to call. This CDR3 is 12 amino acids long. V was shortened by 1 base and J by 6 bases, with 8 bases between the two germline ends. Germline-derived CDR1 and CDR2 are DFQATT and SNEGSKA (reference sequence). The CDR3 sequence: CSARAPGDTQYF. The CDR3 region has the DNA TGCAGTGCTAGAGCTCCCGGGGATACGCAGTATTTT.

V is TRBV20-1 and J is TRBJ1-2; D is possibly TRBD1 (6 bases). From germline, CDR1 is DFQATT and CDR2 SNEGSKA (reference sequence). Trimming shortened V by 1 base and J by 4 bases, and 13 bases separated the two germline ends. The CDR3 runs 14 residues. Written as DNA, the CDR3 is TGCAGTGCTAGAGGGACCGGACAGACCTATGGCTACACCTTC. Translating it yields CSARGTGQTYGYTF.

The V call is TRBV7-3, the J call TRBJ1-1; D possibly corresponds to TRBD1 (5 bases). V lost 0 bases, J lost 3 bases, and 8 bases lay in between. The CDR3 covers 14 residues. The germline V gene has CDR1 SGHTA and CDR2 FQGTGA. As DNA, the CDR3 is TGTGCCAGCAGCTTAACAGGGGCGGACACTGAAGCTTTCTTT. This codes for CASSLTGADTEAFF.

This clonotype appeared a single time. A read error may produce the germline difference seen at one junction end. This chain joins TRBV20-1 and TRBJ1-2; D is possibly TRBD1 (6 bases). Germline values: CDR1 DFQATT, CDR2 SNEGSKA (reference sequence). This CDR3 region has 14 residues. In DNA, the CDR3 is TGCAGTGCTAGAAAAGGACAGCAACCCGGAATTTCCGCCTTC. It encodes CSARKGQQPGISAF.